Listed below are T cell receptor beta chains from one sample, sequenced in a study of blood T cell repertoires in COVID-19. Method: immunoSEQ multiplex PCR; TCRdb's copy keeps in-frame clones and lacks some. The sample gives more than 65,000 clones, 75% to 85% of which show up once; around 5.9% is in the top ten. Sequenced input: peripheral blood. These receptors all stem from an older woman with acute or convalescent COVID-19. CDR3s include the opening cysteine and the closing phenylalanine or tryptophan. Fields, in order: J gene, D gene, clone size, V gene, CDR3 protein, CDR3 DNA. D genes are given only for firm matches. For some rows the clone size is stated as once, few or many, or as a class when expanded; others skip it.

TRBJ2-3 - - TRBV4-2 CASSQGGSGATDTQYF TGTGCCAGCAGCCAAGGCGGATCGGGAGCCACAGATACGCAGTATTTT
TRBJ1-5 - - TRBV3-1/TRBV3-2 CASSFGAGNNQPQHF TGTGCCAGCAGTTTCGGAGCGGGGAACAATCAGCCCCAGCATTTT
TRBJ2-1 TRBD1 - TRBV19 CASSRERQGKVRAYNEQFF TGTGCCAGTAGTAGAGAAAGACAGGGGAAGGTTCGGGCCTACAATGAGCAGTTCTTC
TRBJ1-2 TRBD1 few TRBV19 CATQTGGGYTF TGTGCCACCCAGACAGGGGGTGGCTACACCTTC
TRBJ2-7 TRBD1 - TRBV5-1 CASSTGTGAPLQYF TGCGCCAGCAGCACCGGGACAGGGGCCCCCCTACAGTACTTC
TRBJ1-5 TRBD1 - TRBV5-6 CASSLWHRGPDQPQHF TGTGCCAGCAGCTTGTGGCACAGGGGGCCCGATCAGCCCCAGCATTTT
TRBJ2-3 - few TRBV6-5 CASGGGGRTDTQYF TGTGCCAGCGGGGGCGGGGGACGCACAGATACGCAGTATTTT
TRBJ1-1 TRBD1 - TRBV18 CASSPRQGNTEAFF TGTGCCAGCTCACCTAGACAGGGGAACACTGAAGCTTTCTTT
TRBJ2-3 TRBD2 - TRBV7-3 CASSLSGGRDTQYF TGTGCCAGCAGCTTAAGCGGGGGGAGAGATACGCAGTATTTT
TRBJ1-2 - - TRBV9 CASSAQPNGNYGYTF TGTGCCAGCAGCGCACAACCGAACGGGAACTATGGCTACACCTTC
TRBJ2-1 TRBD1 - TRBV19 CASTPRTGWVNEQFF TGTGCCAGTACCCCACGGACAGGGTGGGTCAATGAGCAGTTCTTC
TRBJ2-1 - few TRBV11-2 CASSPMSGLSYNEQFF TGTGCCAGCAGCCCGATGTCTGGGCTGTCCTACAATGAGCAGTTCTTC
TRBJ2-1 - - TRBV2 CASSETSYNEQFF TGTGCCAGCTCGGAGACCTCCTACAATGAGCAGTTCTTC
TRBJ2-1 - - TRBV4-2 CASSQDSGKQFF TGTGCCAGCAGCCAAGATTCGGGAAAGCAGTTCTTC
TRBJ2-5 - - TRBV5-1 CASSLAVGAETQYF TGCGCCAGCAGCTTGGCCGTGGGGGCTGAGACCCAGTACTTC
TRBJ2-7 - - TRBV4-1 CASSQDTGAQPYEQYF TGCGCCAGCAGCCAAGATACTGGGGCCCAACCCTACGAGCAGTACTTC
TRBJ2-1 - - TRBV27 CASSLHRRSTEEIF TGTGCCAGCAGTTTACACAGGCGTTCTACCGAGGAGATCTTC
TRBJ2-4 TRBD1 - TRBV7-9 CASSPRDRFDKNIQYF TGTGCCAGCAGCCCAAGGGACAGGTTCGACAAAAACATTCAGTACTTC
TRBJ1-1 - few TRBV7-2 CASSPEGGRTDTEAFF TGTGCCAGCAGCCCCGAGGGTGGGAGGACCGACACTGAAGCTTTCTTT
TRBJ2-2 TRBD1 - TRBV5-1 CASSLWTGGAVVTGELFF TGCGCCAGCAGCCTGTGGACAGGGGGCGCGGTGGTAACCGGGGAGCTGTTTTTT
TRBJ1-2 TRBD1 - TRBV2 CASSAGQGYGYTF TGTGCCAGCAGTGCAGGACAGGGCTACGGCTACACCTTC
TRBJ2-1 TRBD2 - TRBV9 CASSARLAGGYNEQFF TGTGCCAGCAGCGCCAGACTAGCGGGGGGATACAATGAGCAGTTCTTC
TRBJ2-3 TRBD2 once TRBV5-1 CASSLTGGRSDTQYF TGCGCCAGCAGCTTGACGGGGGGTAGATCAGATACGCAGTATTTT
TRBJ2-1 TRBD2 - TRBV14 CASSQEASGGGDEQFF TGTGCCAGCAGCCAAGAGGCTAGCGGGGGTGGGGATGAGCAGTTCTTC
TRBJ1-4 TRBD1 - TRBV6-5 CASITGEANEKLFF TGTGCCAGCATTACAGGGGAGGCTAATGAAAAACTGTTTTTT
TRBJ1-1 - - TRBV7-2 CASSLDEATEAFF TGTGCCAGCAGCTTAGATGAGGCCACTGAAGCTTTCTTT
TRBJ2-7 TRBD2 once TRBV4-3 CASSLRTSGTSEQYF TGCGCCAGCAGCCTCCGGACTAGCGGGACGAGCGAGCAGTACTTC
TRBJ2-3 - - TRBV7-3 CASSPTGGADTQYF TGTGCCAGCAGCCCAACAGGGGGGGCAGATACGCAGTATTTT
TRBJ1-1 - - TRBV28 CASSITSEAFF TGTGCCAGCAGTATTACGAGTGAAGCTTTCTTT
TRBJ2-7 TRBD1 - TRBV27 CASSYGQGGIYEQYF TGTGCCAGCAGCTATGGACAGGGCGGGATTTACGAGCAGTACTTC
TRBJ2-1 - - TRBV3-1/TRBV3-2 CASSQDLRVSSYNEQFF TGTGCCAGCAGCCAAGACCTGCGGGTCAGCTCCTACAATGAGCAGTTCTTC
TRBJ1-6 - - TRBV11-2 CASGGGYNSPLHF TGTGCCAGCGGGGGGGGTTATAATTCACCCCTCCACTTT
TRBJ2-3 TRBD2 few TRBV4-3 CASSLQAGGATDTQYF TGCGCCAGCAGCCTGCAAGCGGGGGGAGCCACAGATACGCAGTATTTT
TRBJ2-5 - - TRBV5-1 CASSLALPGETQYF TGCGCCAGCAGCTTGGCCCTCCCGGGGGAGACCCAGTACTTC
TRBJ2-3 TRBD2 - TRBV7-2 CASSLSRGGADTQYF TGTGCCAGCAGCTTAAGTCGGGGGGGGGCAGATACGCAGTATTTT
TRBJ1-1 TRBD1 few TRBV27 CASSLSPGQGARAFF TGTGCCAGCAGTTTAAGCCCGGGACAGGGGGCGCGAGCTTTCTTT
TRBJ1-2 TRBD1 - TRBV19 CASSPGTGGYGYTF TGTGCCAGTAGTCCCGGGACAGGGGGCTATGGCTACACCTTC
TRBJ2-3 - - TRBV6-1 CASSGHRVGGTDTQYF TGTGCCAGCAGTGGCCACAGGGTTGGAGGCACAGATACGCAGTATTTT
TRBJ1-3 - - TRBV29-1 CSVPGSSGNTIYF TGCAGCGTCCCCGGGTCCTCTGGAAACACCATATATTTT
TRBJ2-3 TRBD2 many TRBV19 CASRASGGSQHTQYF TGTGCCAGTAGGGCAAGCGGGGGATCACAACATACGCAGTATTTT
TRBJ1-3 TRBD1 few TRBV18 CASSTGPTGVSGNTIYF TGTGCCAGCTCAACCGGACCGACAGGGGTCTCTGGAAACACCATATATTTT
TRBJ1-1 TRBD1 - TRBV19 CASSLWTGWKTEAFF TGTGCCAGTAGCCTTTGGACAGGGTGGAAAACTGAAGCTTTCTTT
TRBJ1-5 - - TRBV16 CASSQSGGARPQHF TGTGCCAGCAGCCAATCAGGAGGGGCTCGGCCCCAGCATTTT
TRBJ1-3 - - TRBV9 CASSAPPDSFNTIYF TGTGCCAGCAGCGCCCCCCCAGATTCCTTTAACACCATATATTTT
TRBJ2-3 - once TRBV2 CASSEGVGALRDTQYF TGTGCCAGCAGTGAAGGGGTGGGGGCGCTGAGAGATACGCAGTATTTT
TRBJ2-1 TRBD2 - TRBV4-1 CASSFLAGGFYNEQFF TGCGCCAGCAGCTTTCTAGCGGGGGGCTTCTACAATGAGCAGTTCTTC
TRBJ1-5 - - TRBV29-1 CSAGQSLNQPQHF TGCAGCGCAGGACAGAGCCTAAATCAGCCCCAGCATTTT
TRBJ2-7 - - TRBV10-2 CASRRGTYEQYF TGCGCCAGCCGTCGCGGAACCTACGAGCAGTACTTC
TRBJ2-3 TRBD2 - TRBV10-2 CASRRSSGGATDTQYF TGCGCCAGCCGACGATCTAGCGGGGGGGCTACCGATACGCAGTATTTT
TRBJ1-1 - - TRBV5-1 CASSLSGGMDTEAFF TGCGCCAGCAGCCTGTCTGGGGGGATGGACACTGAAGCTTTCTTT
TRBJ1-6 - - TRBV5-1 CASTDTPLNSPLHF TGCGCCAGCACGGACACACCATTAAATTCACCCCTCCACTTT
TRBJ1-1 - - TRBV20-1 CSALSTEAFF TGCAGTGCTTTGAGCACTGAAGCTTTCTTT
TRBJ2-2 TRBD2 - TRBV5-1 CASSSIAGGRTGELFF TGCGCCAGCAGCTCCATAGCGGGGGGGCGCACCGGGGAGCTGTTTTTT
TRBJ1-4 - - TRBV19 CASRNREWSEKLFF TGTGCCAGTAGAAACAGGGAGTGGAGTGAAAAACTGTTTTTT